This T cell receptor (beta chain) was captured by sequencing in a study of cytomegalovirus exposure and HLA in healthy donors. Study conclusions and caveats: Earlier analysis found most TCR beta V segments productive about 90% or about 30% of the time.

A multiplex PCR was run with 60 Vbeta primers and 13 Jbeta primers. Only in-frame clones appear in the TCRdb table, and some are missing; sequencing was by immunoSEQ multiplex PCR. The repertoire has more than 140,000 clones, 64% of them found once; the top ten carry less than 3.5%. This clone was observed a few times. Its antigen is still unknown. The ends lost 7 bases at V and 5 bases at J; junction bases unmatched: 13. The CDR3 has 15 residues. Germline V lookup: CDR1 SNHLY, CDR2 FYNNEI. The source is a woman between 25 and 40 years old in good health and CMV-seropositive. The J gene is TRBJ1-1, the V gene TRBV2, with 7 bases that match TRBD1. The sequencing input was PBMCs. The CDR3 DNA follows: TGTGCCAGCACCCTCGAAGGTAGGGGGCAGACTGAAGCTTTCTTT. Its protein is CASTLEGRGQTEAFF.